The source of this T cell receptor (beta chain) is a study of radiation and T cells in renal cell carcinoma (dated by TCRdb to 2018 to 2020). About the investigation overall: Samples came from a clinical trial, in which primary renal cell carcinomas received 15 Gy stereotactic body radiation therapy followed by nephrectomy 4 weeks later. A total of some 51 samples underwent TCR beta sequencing, made up of about 25 tumors and roughly 27 peripheral blood samples. A total of roughly 3,900,000 unique CDR3 nucleotide sequences, encoding 2,500,000 or so unique CDR3 amino acid sequences, were found across all 55 or so samples. Paper-wide results and their limitations: Blood repertoire dynamics were not followed beyond 4 weeks after treatment. No pretreatment tumor biopsies were available, so the baseline intratumoral presence of clonotypes could not be determined. In blood, the top tumor clonotypes increased from baseline to 2 weeks after radiation and then shrank by 4 weeks, which suggests a temporary expansion of tumor-resident clones. Because the trial had a single-armed design, the trial could not examine how radiation dose or scheduling affected the TCR repertoire.

For CDR1 and CDR2, the germline V gene lists SGHTA and FQGNSA. V is cut back by 5 bases and J by 7 bases, with 6 bases in the junction unmatched. Its CDR3 holds 13 amino acids, cysteine through phenylalanine. Of the read, only the CDR3 DNA is kept; its 39 bases are in frame from base 1. Comments on this clone: It has no known antigen specificity. The record has no base qualities; no much larger clone is one base away.

TCR beta libraries were generated from genomic DNA with the immunoSEQ kit, following the manufacturer's recommendations. To prepare the libraries, a first multiplex PCR with proprietary primers was run, followed by a second PCR that added unique barcodes, and a bead cleanup was done after each round. A kit-provided positive control reaction and a negative control reaction were included in every sample batch. The final libraries underwent checking on an Agilent 4200 TapeStation D1000 ScreenTape, volumetric pooling, and quantification by qPCR. Sequencing ran on an Illumina NextSeq500 with a MidOutput 150-cycle cartridge, using 156 Read1 and 15 Index1 cycles with kit custom primers. The pooled library was loaded at 1.0 pM, with a roughly 21% PhiX control spiked in. On the authors' methods: Vendor-processed data were analyzed in R, and a clonotype was defined as all T cells sharing the same CDR3 nucleotide sequence. For clone abundance analyses, frequencies were normalized to the 10,000 most abundant clones in each sample. Public T cell clones, averaging fewer than five per sample, were removed before analysis. Tumor-enriched clonotypes and baseline blood-enriched clonotypes were defined as those with an abundance difference of at least 32-fold between compartments. Clonotypes expanded or contracted between blood time points were identified with a beta-binomial differential abundance model. Similarity between tumor and blood repertoires was quantified using the Baroni-Urbani and Buser coefficient, and groups were compared with two-tailed Wilcoxon tests in R. TCRdb limited this immuneACCESS table to in-frame rearrangements with V and J called. A share of clones is missing; checked studies link under half to unresolved V genes, and the rest is unexplained. Clone size and V and J calls were adopted from that table, with D and trimming inferred from the DNA. Present in this sample are 110,000 to 150,000 clones, approximately 87% of which were seen just once. Under 30% of the sample is in the top ten clones.

The intended sense of this specimen's time point label: baseline pretreatment blood. What this sample's treatment or condition label stands for: 15 Gy SBRT to primary tumor, nephrectomy 4 weeks later. To follow tumor-enriched clonotypes, serial peripheral blood was collected from radiation-treated patients at baseline and at 2 weeks and 4 weeks after SBRT. Renal cell carcinoma with clear cell pathology was present in all patients. Genomic DNA for TCR sequencing was prepared using the QIAamp DNA Blood Mini Kit (Qiagen). Only samples passing all quality control checks were included in the analyses. The sample here was blood, taken from a patient whose treatment included radiotherapy and nephrectomy. This receptor was taken from a woman in her fifties or sixties with renal cell carcinoma. Here the chain combines TRBV7-2 and TRBJ1-2; TRBD1 matches 8 bases in the middle. The DNA reads TGTGCCAGCAGCGGCTGGACAGGGTTTGGCTACACCTTC. Its protein is CASSGWTGFGYTF.